This T cell receptor beta chain was captured in a study of cytomegalovirus exposure and HLA in healthy donors. The CDR3 covers 12 residues. CDR1 is SNHLY, CDR2 FYNNEI, per germline. V was trimmed by 8 bases and J by 0 bases, leaving 7 bases between them. A few counts support this clone. Primers for the PCR totalled 60 Vbeta and 13 Jbeta. Sequenced by immunoSEQ multiplex PCR; TCRdb stores in-frame clones only, minus some. The sample has about 110,000 clones, roughly 71% seen once. Input material: PBMCs. The receptor was isolated from a woman between 65 and 79 years old in good health and CMV-seropositive. The rearrangement links TRBV2 to TRBJ1-1; D is unresolved. As DNA, the CDR3 is TGTGCCAGCGTACTTCTGAACACTGAAGCTTTCTTT. It codes for CASVLLNTEAFF.